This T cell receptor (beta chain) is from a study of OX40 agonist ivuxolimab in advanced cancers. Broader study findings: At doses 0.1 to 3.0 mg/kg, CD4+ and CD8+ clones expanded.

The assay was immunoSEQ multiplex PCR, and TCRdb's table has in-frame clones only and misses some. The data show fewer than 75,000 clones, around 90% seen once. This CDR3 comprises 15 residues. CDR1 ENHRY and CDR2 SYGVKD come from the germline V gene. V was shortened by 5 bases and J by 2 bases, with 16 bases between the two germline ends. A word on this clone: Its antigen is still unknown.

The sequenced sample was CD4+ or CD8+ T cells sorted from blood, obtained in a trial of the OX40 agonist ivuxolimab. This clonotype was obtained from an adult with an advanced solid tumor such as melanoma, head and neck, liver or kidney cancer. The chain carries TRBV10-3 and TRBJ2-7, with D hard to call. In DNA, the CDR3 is TGTGCCATCAGTCCCGGCAGGCGATTCCCCTACGAGCAGTACTTC. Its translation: CAISPGRRFPYEQYF.